The source of this T cell receptor (beta chain) is a study of cytomegalovirus exposure and HLA in healthy donors. Whole-study context: Drawn from HLA-typed donors, approximately 86 million unique TCRs were held in an early data release. Study-wide results and caveats: Most likely, a cluster of highly shared sequence variants arose as a sequencing artifact. Serostatus for CMV was the only available immune exposure information. Across donors, sequencing depth was assumed by presence/absence analyses to be roughly uniform.

The PCR ran on 60 Vbeta and 13 Jbeta primers. The repertoire was sequenced with immunoSEQ multiplex PCR; TCRdb's copy has only in-frame clones and lacks some. Seen here are some 150,000 clones, 70% to 90% observed once, and the top ten hold around 0.85%. Points on this clone: Its specificity is unknown.

The germline gives CDR1 SQVTM, CDR2 ANQGSEA. CDR3 length: 13 residues. V trimming: 3 bases; J trimming: 4 bases; junction bases outside the gene matches: 5. The material sequenced was PBMCs. This chain connects TRBV29-1 to TRBJ1-1; 7 nucleotides align to TRBD1. The receptor's source is a woman in her twenties or thirties in good health and CMV-seronegative. The CDR3 region has the DNA TGCAGCGTTGATCGGTCAGGGGGCACTGAAGCTTTCTTT. Residues: CSVDRSGGTEAFF.